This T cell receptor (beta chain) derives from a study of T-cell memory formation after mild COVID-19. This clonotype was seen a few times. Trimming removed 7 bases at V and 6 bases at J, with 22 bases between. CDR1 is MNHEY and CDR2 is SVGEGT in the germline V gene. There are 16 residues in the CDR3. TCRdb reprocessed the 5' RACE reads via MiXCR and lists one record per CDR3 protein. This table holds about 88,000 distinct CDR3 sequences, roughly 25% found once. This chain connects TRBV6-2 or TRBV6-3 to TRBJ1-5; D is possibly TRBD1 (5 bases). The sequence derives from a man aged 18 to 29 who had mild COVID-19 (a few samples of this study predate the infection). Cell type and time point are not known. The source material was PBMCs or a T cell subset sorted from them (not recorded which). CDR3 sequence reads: CASTAGMWSDGQPQHF. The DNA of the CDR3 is TGTGCCAGCACGGCAGGGATGTGGAGTGACGGTCAGCCCCAGCATTTT.